These T cell receptor beta chains were read from a single sample in a study of blood T cell repertoires in COVID-19. Sequencing was performed with immunoSEQ multiplex PCR; in TCRdb, only in-frame clones are kept and a portion is missing. The profile shows 60,000 to 75,000 clones, roughly 85% of them singletons. Sequences were obtained from peripheral blood. Receptors originate from a woman older than 75 with active or convalescent COVID-19. The CDR3 runs from the conserved cysteine through the conserved F or W. D genes are given only for firm matches. For some rows the clone size is stated as once, few or many, or as a class when expanded; others skip it.

CDR3aa: CASSPSTGEFYGYTF; CDR3nt: TGTGCCAGCAGCCCCTCGACAGGGGAGTTCTATGGCTACACCTTC; v_gene: TRBV3-1/TRBV3-2; d_gene: TRBD1; len: 15; abundance: .; j_gene: TRBJ1-2
CDR3aa: CASSPLETGFYNEQFF; CDR3nt: TGTGCCAGCTCACCTCTCGAGACAGGGTTCTACAATGAGCAGTTCTTC; v_gene: TRBV18; d_gene: TRBD1; len: 16; abundance: .; j_gene: TRBJ2-1
CDR3aa: CASSADFTTYEQYF; CDR3nt: TGTGCCAGCAGCGCGGACTTCACGACGTACGAGCAGTACTTC; v_gene: TRBV9; d_gene: .; len: 14; abundance: few; j_gene: TRBJ2-7
CDR3aa: CASSLERGRGTGELFF; CDR3nt: TGTGCCAGCAGCTTAGAGCGGGGGCGCGGCACCGGGGAGCTGTTTTTT; v_gene: TRBV7-2; d_gene: TRBD2; len: 16; abundance: .; j_gene: TRBJ2-2
CDR3aa: CASSQDIQRAEQFF; CDR3nt: TGTGCCAGCAGCCAAGATATTCAGCGGGCTGAGCAGTTCTTC; v_gene: TRBV14; d_gene: .; len: 14; abundance: .; j_gene: TRBJ2-1
CDR3aa: CASSPNRVQYF; CDR3nt: TGTGCCAGCAGCCCGAATCGGGTGCAGTACTTC; v_gene: TRBV11-2; d_gene: .; len: 11; abundance: .; j_gene: TRBJ2-7
CDR3aa: CAIQTGNPDTGELFF; CDR3nt: TGTGCCATTCAGACGGGGAATCCGGACACCGGGGAGCTGTTTTTT; v_gene: TRBV7-9; d_gene: .; len: 15; abundance: .; j_gene: TRBJ2-2
CDR3aa: CASSRFRGDYEQFF; CDR3nt: TGTGCCAGCAGCCGCTTTCGGGGGGACTATGAGCAGTTCTTC; v_gene: TRBV27; d_gene: TRBD2; len: 14; abundance: .; j_gene: TRBJ2-1
CDR3aa: CASSIDLMTGATYGYTF; CDR3nt: TGTGCCAGTAGTATAGATCTTATGACAGGGGCCACCTATGGCTACACCTTC; v_gene: TRBV19; d_gene: TRBD1; len: 17; abundance: few; j_gene: TRBJ1-2
CDR3aa: CASTRTGDLSPLHF; CDR3nt: TGTGCCAGCACCAGAACAGGGGATCTTTCACCCCTCCACTTT; v_gene: TRBV25-1; d_gene: TRBD1; len: 14; abundance: .; j_gene: TRBJ1-6
CDR3aa: CASSQAGDYGYTF; CDR3nt: TGCGCCAGCAGCCAAGCGGGGGACTATGGCTACACCTTC; v_gene: TRBV5-1; d_gene: .; len: 13; abundance: .; j_gene: TRBJ1-2
CDR3aa: CASSQGRGGSGYTF; CDR3nt: TGCGCCAGCAGCCAGGGACGGGGGGGCTCTGGCTACACCTTC; v_gene: TRBV4-3; d_gene: .; len: 14; abundance: .; j_gene: TRBJ1-2
CDR3aa: CASSYGGQINTGELFF; CDR3nt: TGTGCCAGCAGTTACGGAGGACAGATAAACACCGGGGAGCTGTTTTTT; v_gene: TRBV6-6; d_gene: .; len: 16; abundance: .; j_gene: TRBJ2-2
CDR3aa: CASSVVGGPNTGELFF; CDR3nt: TGTGCCAGCAGCGTCGTCGGGGGACCCAACACCGGGGAGCTGTTTTTT; v_gene: TRBV9; d_gene: .; len: 16; abundance: .; j_gene: TRBJ2-2
CDR3aa: CASSKTGTGLDSPLHF; CDR3nt: TGTGCCAGCAGTAAAACCGGGACAGGGTTAGATTCACCCCTCCACTTT; v_gene: TRBV11-2; d_gene: TRBD1; len: 16; abundance: .; j_gene: TRBJ1-6
CDR3aa: CASSVVPGEKLFF; CDR3nt: TGTGCCAGCAGCGTAGTCCCGGGGGAAAAACTGTTTTTT; v_gene: TRBV9; d_gene: .; len: 13; abundance: .; j_gene: TRBJ1-4
CDR3aa: CASSFRDWAFF; CDR3nt: TGTGCCAGCAGCTTTCGGGACTGGGCTTTCTTT; v_gene: TRBV7-9; d_gene: .; len: 11; abundance: .; j_gene: TRBJ1-1
CDR3aa: CSATDVSHEQFF; CDR3nt: TGCAGTGCTACTGACGTCAGTCATGAGCAGTTCTTC; v_gene: TRBV20-1; d_gene: .; len: 12; abundance: .; j_gene: TRBJ2-1
CDR3aa: CASSSGTGLYQETQYF; CDR3nt: TGTGCCAGCAGCTCAGGGACAGGCCTGTACCAAGAGACCCAGTACTTC; v_gene: TRBV11-3; d_gene: TRBD1; len: 16; abundance: .; j_gene: TRBJ2-5
CDR3aa: CASLAGGIETQYF; CDR3nt: TGTGCCAGCCTGGCAGGGGGAATAGAGACCCAGTACTTC; v_gene: TRBV7-9; d_gene: TRBD1; len: 13; abundance: .; j_gene: TRBJ2-5
CDR3aa: CASSLGTANSNQPQHF; CDR3nt: TGTGCCAGCAGCTTAGGGACAGCAAATAGCAATCAGCCCCAGCATTTT; v_gene: TRBV7-2; d_gene: .; len: 16; abundance: .; j_gene: TRBJ1-5
CDR3aa: CASTPSGGGYEQYF; CDR3nt: TGTGCCAGCACCCCCTCCGGGGGAGGCTACGAGCAGTACTTC; v_gene: TRBV6-5; d_gene: .; len: 14; abundance: .; j_gene: TRBJ2-7
CDR3aa: CASSADSTGPNQPQHF; CDR3nt: TGTGCCAGCAGTGCCGATTCGACAGGCCCCAATCAGCCCCAGCATTTT; v_gene: TRBV27; d_gene: .; len: 16; abundance: .; j_gene: TRBJ1-5
CDR3aa: CASSPPAGSDTQYF; CDR3nt: TGTGCCAGCTCACCCCCCGCGGGGTCAGATACGCAGTATTTT; v_gene: TRBV18; d_gene: .; len: 14; abundance: .; j_gene: TRBJ2-3
CDR3aa: CASSYVGSGANVLTF; CDR3nt: TGTGCCAGCAGTTATGTGGGCTCCGGGGCCAACGTCCTGACTTTC; v_gene: TRBV6-2/TRBV6-3; d_gene: .; len: 15; abundance: once; j_gene: TRBJ2-6
CDR3aa: CASSEVAEGYTF; CDR3nt: TGTGCCAGCAGTGAAGTCGCGGAGGGCTACACCTTC; v_gene: TRBV2; d_gene: .; len: 12; abundance: .; j_gene: TRBJ1-2
CDR3aa: CASSLGTGAYEQYF; CDR3nt: TGTGCCAGCAGCTTGGGGACAGGGGCCTACGAGCAGTACTTC; v_gene: TRBV7-9; d_gene: TRBD1; len: 14; abundance: few; j_gene: TRBJ2-7
CDR3aa: CASSYSRQANTEAFF; CDR3nt: TGTGCCAGCAGTTACTCGAGACAGGCGAACACTGAAGCTTTCTTT; v_gene: TRBV6-5; d_gene: .; len: 15; abundance: .; j_gene: TRBJ1-1
CDR3aa: CASGETLTDQPQHF; CDR3nt: TGTGCCAGCGGCGAGACACTTACAGATCAGCCCCAGCATTTT; v_gene: TRBV21-1; d_gene: .; len: 14; abundance: .; j_gene: TRBJ1-5
CDR3aa: CASSSLLWDRLYGYTF; CDR3nt: TGTGCCAGCAGCTCCCTCCTCTGGGACAGACTCTATGGCTACACCTTC; v_gene: TRBV5-4; d_gene: TRBD1; len: 16; abundance: .; j_gene: TRBJ1-2
CDR3aa: CAWRGPTSTGNYGYTF; CDR3nt: TGTGCCTGGAGGGGCCCTACCTCGACAGGGAACTATGGCTACACCTTC; v_gene: TRBV30; d_gene: TRBD1; len: 16; abundance: .; j_gene: TRBJ1-2
CDR3aa: CASSQGAWQPQHF; CDR3nt: TGCGCCAGCAGCCAAGGGGCCTGGCAGCCCCAGCATTTT; v_gene: TRBV4-1; d_gene: .; len: 13; abundance: once; j_gene: TRBJ1-5
CDR3aa: CASSLDPGRPQHF; CDR3nt: TGTGCCAGCAGCTTAGACCCAGGGCGGCCCCAGCATTTT; v_gene: TRBV7-2; d_gene: .; len: 13; abundance: .; j_gene: TRBJ1-5
CDR3aa: CASRTAGTDTQYF; CDR3nt: TGTGCCAGCAGAACGGCGGGCACAGATACGCAGTATTTT; v_gene: TRBV12-3/TRBV12-4; d_gene: .; len: 13; abundance: few; j_gene: TRBJ2-3
CDR3aa: CASSYSGVRFEAFF; CDR3nt: TGTGCCAGCAGTTACTCGGGAGTCAGGTTTGAAGCTTTCTTT; v_gene: TRBV6-2/TRBV6-3; d_gene: .; len: 14; abundance: .; j_gene: TRBJ1-1
CDR3aa: CASSLRWAGSSYNEQFF; CDR3nt: TGCGCCAGCAGCTTGAGGTGGGCGGGAAGCTCCTACAATGAGCAGTTCTTC; v_gene: TRBV5-1; d_gene: .; len: 17; abundance: .; j_gene: TRBJ2-1
CDR3aa: CASSLDRAETDTQYF; CDR3nt: TGTGCCAGCAGCCTGGACAGGGCGGAGACAGATACGCAGTATTTT; v_gene: TRBV28; d_gene: TRBD1; len: 15; abundance: once; j_gene: TRBJ2-3
CDR3aa: CATSRDQGYQGFDEKLFF; CDR3nt: TGTGCCACCAGCAGAGACCAAGGTTATCAGGGATTCGATGAAAAACTGTTTTTT; v_gene: TRBV15; d_gene: .; len: 18; abundance: .; j_gene: TRBJ1-4
CDR3aa: CASSWGPEIQNIQYF; CDR3nt: TGTGCCAGCAGTTGGGGGCCAGAGATCCAAAACATTCAGTACTTC; v_gene: TRBV28; d_gene: .; len: 15; abundance: .; j_gene: TRBJ2-4
CDR3aa: CASSQGQGDSPLHF; CDR3nt: TGTGCCAGCAGCCAGGGCCAGGGGGATTCACCCCTCCACTTT; v_gene: TRBV3-1/TRBV3-2; d_gene: TRBD1; len: 14; abundance: .; j_gene: TRBJ1-6
CDR3aa: CSAEVMQGLYGYTF; CDR3nt: TGCAGCGCTGAGGTGATGCAGGGACTCTATGGCTACACCTTC; v_gene: TRBV29-1; d_gene: .; len: 14; abundance: .; j_gene: TRBJ1-2
CDR3aa: CASSLNGGSLNEQFF; CDR3nt: TGTGCCAGCAGCTTAAACGGGGGGTCCCTGAATGAGCAGTTCTTC; v_gene: TRBV7-3; d_gene: TRBD2; len: 15; abundance: .; j_gene: TRBJ2-1
CDR3aa: CATSPRRGTYEQYF; CDR3nt: TGTGCCACCAGTCCTCGACGGGGTACCTACGAGCAGTACTTC; v_gene: TRBV15; d_gene: .; len: 14; abundance: .; j_gene: TRBJ2-7
CDR3aa: CASSVAGTGGFVGNTIYF; CDR3nt: TGTGCCAGCAGCGTAGCCGGGACAGGGGGCTTTGTGGGAAACACCATATATTTT; v_gene: TRBV9; d_gene: TRBD1; len: 18; abundance: once; j_gene: TRBJ1-3
CDR3aa: CASSLQGVTETQYF; CDR3nt: TGTGCCAGCAGTTTGCAGGGGGTCACAGAGACCCAGTACTTC; v_gene: TRBV28; d_gene: TRBD1; len: 14; abundance: few; j_gene: TRBJ2-5
CDR3aa: CATSTTAPPGRTTIYF; CDR3nt: TGTGCCACCAGCACGACCGCCCCCCCAGGGCGTACGACCATATATTTT; v_gene: TRBV15; d_gene: .; len: 16; abundance: .; j_gene: TRBJ1-3
CDR3aa: CASSDGRGWDEAFF; CDR3nt: TGTGCCAGCAGTGATGGTCGGGGGTGGGATGAAGCTTTCTTT; v_gene: TRBV2; d_gene: .; len: 14; abundance: .; j_gene: TRBJ1-1
CDR3aa: CASSMSRGSWGTEAFF; CDR3nt: TGTGCCAGTAGTATGTCCAGGGGCTCGTGGGGCACTGAAGCTTTCTTT; v_gene: TRBV19; d_gene: .; len: 16; abundance: .; j_gene: TRBJ1-1
CDR3aa: CASFALYNSPLHF; CDR3nt: TGTGCCAGCTTCGCGTTGTATAATTCACCCCTCCACTTT; v_gene: TRBV27; d_gene: .; len: 13; abundance: .; j_gene: TRBJ1-6
CDR3aa: CASSVIGRDQETQYF; CDR3nt: TGTGCCAGCAGCGTAATTGGCAGGGACCAAGAGACCCAGTACTTC; v_gene: TRBV9; d_gene: .; len: 15; abundance: .; j_gene: TRBJ2-5
CDR3aa: CASSPGLAGGGPREQYF; CDR3nt: TGTGCCAGCAGCCCTGGACTAGCGGGGGGTGGCCCGCGCGAGCAGTACTTC; v_gene: TRBV9; d_gene: TRBD2; len: 17; abundance: .; j_gene: TRBJ2-7
CDR3aa: CASRATGQDQPQHF; CDR3nt: TGTGCCAGCAGAGCGACAGGCCAAGATCAGCCCCAGCATTTT; v_gene: TRBV6-5; d_gene: .; len: 14; abundance: few; j_gene: TRBJ1-5
CDR3aa: CASSLGQVDTIYF; CDR3nt: TGTGCCAGCAGCTTGGGACAGGTCGACACCATATATTTT; v_gene: TRBV5-4; d_gene: .; len: 13; abundance: .; j_gene: TRBJ1-3
CDR3aa: CASSQRLAGGGNEQFF; CDR3nt: TGTGCCAGCAGCCAAAGACTAGCGGGGGGGGGAAATGAGCAGTTCTTC; v_gene: TRBV4-2; d_gene: TRBD2; len: 16; abundance: .; j_gene: TRBJ2-1
CDR3aa: CASSEALAGDSGANVLTF; CDR3nt: TGTGCCAGCAGTGAAGCTCTAGCGGGGGACTCTGGGGCCAACGTCCTGACTTTC; v_gene: TRBV6-1; d_gene: TRBD2; len: 18; abundance: .; j_gene: TRBJ2-6